The 30 T cell receptor beta chains below come from one sample, sequenced in a study of T cells after yellow fever vaccination. TCRdb reprocessed the 5' RACE reads with MiXCR, giving one entry per CDR3 protein. The sample includes fewer than 500,000 distinct CDR3 sequences, over 15% of them seen just once. The sequencing here drew on PBMCs, taken before the yellow fever booster vaccination. The receptors here all came from a man between 18 and 29 years old who received the YFV17D yellow fever vaccine.

The genes are TRBV12-3 or TRBV12-4 and TRBJ1-6; D gene ambiguous. The CDR3 covers 13 residues. V lost 5 bases, J lost 11 bases, and 13 bases lay in between. Here the CDR3 DNA reads TGTGCCAGCAGTGTGGCAGGTTTCGCACCCCTCCACTTT. Protein sequence: CASSVAGFAPLHF.

The V and J genes are TRBV24-1 and TRBJ2-5; 11 bases are a match to TRBD1. V lost 9 bases, J lost 5 bases, and 7 bases stayed unmatched. The CDR3 runs to 14 residues. The germline CDR1 and CDR2 sequences are KGHDR and SFDVKD. CDR3 in DNA: TGTGCCACCTCCGGGACAGGGGGTTCGGAGACCCAGTACTTC. It yields the protein CATSGTGGSETQYF.

This clonotype has a handful of counts. V is TRBV7-9 and J is TRBJ1-1, with D unresolved. CDR3 length equals 14 residues. Germline CDR1 and CDR2: SEHNR and FQNEAQ (reference sequence). V was shortened by 4 bases and J by 5 bases, with 14 bases between the two germline ends. The CDR3 DNA sequence: TGTGCCAGCAGCTGGAGGGAGACACATACTGAAGCTTTCTTT. It is translated as CASSWRETHTEAFF. The full variable domain, completed using reference TRBV7-9 and TRBJ1-1, is DTGVSQNPRHKITKRGQNVTFRCDPISEHNRLYWYRQTLGQGPEFLTYFQNEAQLEKSRLLSDRFSAERPKGSFSTLEIQRTEQGDSAMYLCASSWRETHTEAFFGQGTRLTVV.

The chain couples TRBV14 to TRBJ2-1; D unclear. Germline loops: CDR1 SGHDN, CDR2 FVKESK. With 0 bases removed from V and 6 bases from J, the gap between germline ends came to 18 bases. The CDR3 runs 17 residues. CDR3 sequence (DNA): TGTGCCAGCAGCCAAGAAGTTGGAGACTTTCGATCCAATGAGCAGTTCTTC. Its protein is CASSQEVGDFRSNEQFF. The whole variable domain, remainder taken from reference TRBV14 and TRBJ2-1, is EAGVTQFPSHSVIEKGQTVTLRCDPISGHDNLYWYRRVMGKEIKFLLHFVKESKQDESGMPNNRFLAERTGGTYSTLKVQPAELEDSGVYFCASSQEVGDFRSNEQFFGPGTRLTVL.

V and J are TRBV4-3 and TRBJ2-1, with D perhaps being TRBD1 or TRBD2 (7 bases each). Germline loops: CDR1 LGHNA, CDR2 YSLEER. The CDR3 covers 18 residues. V lost 3 bases, J lost 0 bases, and 18 bases lay in between. The CDR3 region is CASSQETDRDYSYNEQFF. In DNA, the CDR3 is TGCGCCAGCAGCCAGGAGACTGACAGGGACTACTCCTACAATGAGCAGTTCTTC.

This clonotype was counted a few times. This sequence joins TRBV12-3 or TRBV12-4 and TRBJ1-6; the D is unclear. Trimming removed 5 bases at V and 9 bases at J, with 17 bases between. This CDR3 contains 15 residues. The CDR3, as DNA: TGTGCCAGCAGTCAAGGTGGCACATTCCGTTCACCCCTCCACTTT. It yields the protein CASSQGGTFRSPLHF.

The rearrangement joins TRBV20-1 to TRBJ2-1; a possible D gene is TRBD1 (5 bases). This CDR3 contains 12 residues. Trimming removed 3 bases from V and 6 bases from J, with 9 bases in between. From germline, CDR1 is DFQATT and CDR2 SNEGSKA (reference sequence). CDR3 sequence reads: CSASYQGNEQFF. The DNA for the CDR3 is TGCAGTGCTAGCTACCAGGGCAATGAGCAGTTCTTC.

CDR3: CASSYRRQGGGYTF. CDR3 nucleotides: TGTGCCAGCAGTTACCGCCGACAGGGAGGAGGCTACACCTTC. The rearrangement joins TRBV6-2 or TRBV6-3 to TRBJ1-2, with 7 bases that match TRBD1. This CDR3 is 14 amino acids long. Germline V gives CDR1 MNHEY, CDR2 SVGEGT. The ends lost 2 bases at V and 8 bases at J; junction bases unmatched: 8.

J is TRBJ2-3 and V is TRBV7-8, with D possibly being TRBD1 or TRBD2 (5 bases each). Germline V gene lookup returns CDR1 SGHVS and CDR2 FQNEAQ. The CDR3 consists of 15 residues. Trimming took off 8 bases at V and 3 bases at J, with 18 bases between the two ends. The CDR3 sequence is CASEMGLALTDTQYF. CDR3 DNA: TGTGCCAGCGAGATGGGGCTAGCTCTTACAGATACGCAGTATTTT.

The chain recombines TRBV18 with TRBJ1-1; D gene unclear. This CDR3 contains 14 residues. CDR1 is KGHSH and CDR2 is LQKENI in the germline V gene. Trimming removed 4 bases from V and 3 bases from J, with 12 bases in between. Here the CDR3 DNA reads TGTGCCAGCTCACGCTCGATCCCTGACACTGAAGCTTTCTTT. This sequence encodes CASSRSIPDTEAFF.

This clonotype has more than one count but fewer than ten. The V and J genes are TRBV7-2 and TRBJ2-2, with D perhaps matching TRBD2 (7 bases). The ends were cut back, 5 bases at V and 4 bases at J, with 17 bases in the middle. The CDR3 runs to 16 residues. Germline assignment: CDR1 SGHTA and CDR2 FQGNSA. CDR3 sequence (DNA): TGTGCCAGCAGCAATACGGGGGGCGCGGGCACCGGGGAGCTGTTTTTT. Its translation: CASSNTGGAGTGELFF.

This clonotype was observed a few times. V usage is TRBV5-5 and J usage is TRBJ2-7; possibly TRBD1 for D (5 bases). The V end was cut by 2 bases, the J end by 5 bases, with 8 bases between. CDR3 size: 12 residues. CDR1 is SGHKS, CDR2 YYEKEE, per germline (reference sequence). CDR3 residues: CASSFLGDEQYV. The CDR3 DNA reads as TGTGCCAGCAGCTTCCTAGGGGACGAGCAGTACGTC.

Only a few counts were recorded for this clonotype. The gene calls are TRBV6-6 and TRBJ2-2; D gene unclear. The V gene's germline CDR1 is MNHNY and CDR2 SVGAGI (reference sequence). Between the trimmed V and J ends, which lost 0 bases and 6 bases, there was a span of 8 bases. The CDR3 is made up of 14 amino acids. The CDR3 DNA is TGTGCCAGCAGTTACTCAAGAGGAGCCGGGGAGCTGTTTTTT. This codes for CASSYSRGAGELFF.

CDR3 in amino acids: CASSYSNGVDRAHGELFF. CDR3 bases: TGTGCCAGCAGTTACTCGAATGGTGTGGACAGGGCCCACGGGGAGCTGTTTTTT. The V and J genes are TRBV6-5 and TRBJ2-2; 8 positions match TRBD1. The V and J ends lost 0 bases and 7 bases, in that order; junction bases with no gene match: 13. This CDR3 comprises 18 residues. Germline lookup yields CDR1 MNHEY and CDR2 SVGAGI.

This chain uses TRBV27 with TRBJ1-6; no reliable D call. With 2 bases removed from V and 8 bases from J, the gap between germline ends came to 13 bases. Germline CDR1 MNHEY, CDR2 SMNVEV (reference sequence). The CDR3 has 15 residues. The CDR3 coding sequence is TGTGCCAGCAGTTTACGTGGTGGCATGGATTCACCCCTCCACTTT. Its translation is CASSLRGGMDSPLHF.

This clonotype occurred a few times. This chain joins TRBV7-2 and TRBJ2-5; D is ambiguous. Germline CDR1 SGHTA, CDR2 FQGNSA. The CDR3 is 16 amino acids. The ends were cut back, 0 bases at V and 5 bases at J, with 16 bases in the middle. The CDR3 sequence is CASSLAGRRARETQYF. CDR3 sequence (DNA): TGTGCCAGCAGCTTAGCAGGTCGTAGGGCGAGGGAGACCCAGTACTTC.

The genes are TRBV28 and TRBJ1-2, with 7 bases aligning to TRBD1. This CDR3 contains 14 residues. Trimming at V came to 3 bases and at J to 4 bases, leaving 5 bases not matched to a gene. Germline CDR1 is MDHEN and CDR2 is SYDVKM. The CDR3 DNA is TGTGCCAGCAGTTTCGACAGGGAAGGCTATGGCTACACCTTC. It encodes CASSFDREGYGYTF.

V and J are TRBV27 and TRBJ2-7; weak D call: TRBD2 (6 bases). V was clipped by 3 bases and J by 2 bases, with 11 bases between them. Germline V gives CDR1 MNHEY, CDR2 SMNVEV (reference sequence). This CDR3 spans 14 amino acids. In nucleotides, the CDR3 is TGTGCCAGCAGTTTCGACGCGGGGCCCTACGAGCAGTACTTC. Protein product: CASSFDAGPYEQYF.

About this clonotype itself: The junction does not match germline at one end; this may be a read error. The chain uses TRBV24-1 and TRBJ1-5; D gene uncertain. Germline CDR1 is KGHDR and CDR2 is SFDVKD. The CDR3 is made up of 12 amino acids. As DNA, the CDR3 is TGTGCCACCAGTCACCTTAATCAGCCCCAGCTTTTT. It translates to CATSHLNQPQLF.

The chain has TRBV6-5 and TRBJ1-1; maybe TRBD1 (5 bases). The CDR3 consists of 14 residues. The germline V and J ends were trimmed by 3 bases and 4 bases, with 12 bases remaining between them. Germline values: CDR1 MNHEY, CDR2 SVGAGI. CDR3 nucleotide sequence: TGTGCCAGCAGTTATAAGGGACGGGGCACTGAAGCTTTCTTT. Translating it yields CASSYKGRGTEAFF.

The chain uses TRBV12-3 or TRBV12-4 and TRBJ2-1; 7 nucleotides agree with TRBD2. J was trimmed by 3 bases and V by 4 bases; bases with no gene match: 0. The CDR3 runs to 13 residues. CDR3 amino acids: CASSWGGYNEQFF. CDR3 bases: TGTGCCAGCAGTTGGGGGGGCTACAATGAGCAGTTCTTC.

The gene calls are TRBV6-5 and TRBJ2-4; D is unresolved. The CDR3 runs to 15 residues. The germline V and J ends were trimmed by 6 bases and 3 bases, with 15 bases remaining between them. Germline CDR1 and CDR2: MNHEY and SVGAGI. CDR3 bases: TGTGCCAGCAGCCATCTCAAGGGTGGCAAAAACATTCAGTACTTC. Translating it yields CASSHLKGGKNIQYF.

This clonotype was found a few times. This chain joins TRBV4-3 and TRBJ2-6; D call uncertain. The CDR3 length is 16 residues. Trimming pared 0 bases from V and 4 bases from J, leaving 10 bases between. The V gene's germline CDR1 is LGHNA and CDR2 YSLEER. This chain's CDR3 is CASSQDWGYGANVLTF. CDR3 bases: TGCGCCAGCAGCCAAGATTGGGGATACGGGGCCAACGTCCTGACTTTC.

This clonotype has just a few counts. The chain has TRBV20-1 and TRBJ1-3; D gene ambiguous. Trimming removed 6 bases at V and 4 bases at J, with 10 bases between. Germline lookup yields CDR1 DFQATT and CDR2 SNEGSKA (reference sequence). This CDR3 contains 12 residues. The CDR3 region has the DNA TGCAGTGCCAGCACCATCGGAAACACCATATATTTT. Amino acid sequence: CSASTIGNTIYF.

This clonotype has just a few counts. This sequence joins TRBV5-1 and TRBJ1-1, with 8 bases lining up with TRBD1. Germline values: CDR1 SGHRS, CDR2 YFSETQ. The CDR3 loop spans 13 amino acids. The junction had 6 bases not matched to a gene; V was cut back by 0 bases and J by 11 bases. The CDR3 DNA is TGCGCCAGCAGCTTGGAGGGACAGGATCATGCTTTCTTT. It codes for CASSLEGQDHAFF.

The rearrangement uses TRBV28 and TRBJ2-7; D gene unclear. From germline, CDR1 is MDHEN and CDR2 SYDVKM. The CDR3 contains 12 residues. Trimming pared 5 bases from V and 5 bases from J, leaving 10 bases between. This chain's CDR3 is CASSPPGHEQYV. CDR3 DNA: TGTGCCAGCAGTCCGCCCGGACACGAGCAGTACGTC.

In its sample, this clonotype was seen many times. The chain links TRBV7-6 to TRBJ2-3, with 8 bases that match TRBD2. Germline trimming cut 2 bases from V and 2 bases from J; bases unmatched to any gene: 6. The CDR3 loop spans 16 amino acids. The germline V gene encodes CDR1 SGHVS and CDR2 FNYEAQ. CDR3 protein: CASSLLAGPNTDTQYF. CDR3 DNA: TGTGCCAGCAGCTTACTAGCGGGCCCGAACACAGATACGCAGTATTTT.

This clonotype was counted a few times. The V gene is TRBV5-5, the J gene TRBJ2-5, with D unclear. Trimming took off 0 bases at V and 7 bases at J, with 10 bases between the two ends. The CDR3 spans 13 residues. In germline, CDR1 is SGHKS, CDR2 YYEKEE (reference sequence). CDR3 sequence (DNA): TGTGCCAGCAGCTTGGAGAGCAGGTGGACCCAGTACTTC. Its protein product is CASSLESRWTQYF.

The chain carries TRBV7-2 and TRBJ2-1; TRBD2 matches at 14 bases. The V gene's germline CDR1 is SGHTA and CDR2 FQGNSA. The CDR3 runs 15 residues. J was trimmed by 9 bases and V by 5 bases; bases with no gene match: 6. The CDR3, as DNA: TGTGCCAGCAGCATGCAGGGACTAGCGGGGGTTGAGCAGTTCTTC. It encodes CASSMQGLAGVEQFF.

In its sample, this clonotype was seen many times. This sequence joins TRBV19 and TRBJ2-3; no firm D call. Germline V CDR1 and CDR2: LNHDA, SQIVND (reference sequence). The CDR3 consists of 12 residues. V was shortened by 9 bases and J by 0 bases, with 7 bases between the two germline ends. CDR3 region: CASSQSTDTQYF. CDR3 nucleotide sequence: TGTGCCAGCAGCCAGAGCACAGATACGCAGTATTTT.